A single sample gave rise to the 22 T cell receptor beta chains below, sequenced in a study of CXCR3-negative and CXCR3-positive naive CD8 T cells. cDNA libraries for TRB were generated by 5' RACE incorporating UMI labels. TCRdb re-analyzed the 5' RACE reads; it lists each CDR3 protein once, without DNA. The listing contains 150,000 or so distinct CDR3 sequences. Sequencing input: naive CXCR3- CD8+ T cells from blood. Subset given: CD45RO-CCR7+CD27+CD95- naive CD8+ T cells lacking CXCR3 (TNR3-). The receptors were gathered from a human donor in good health. Some clones in this sample may be carry-over from other donors' samples.

The chain employs TRBV27 and TRBJ1-1; TCRdb returns TRBD1, unconfirmable since there is no DNA. The CDR3 has 13 amino acids. Germline-derived CDR1 and CDR2 are MNHEY and SMNVEV (reference sequence). CDR3 loop: CASSLSSRVEAFF.

This chain uses TRBV10-2 with TRBJ1-1. The CDR3 has 14 residues. Germline CDR1 is WSHSY and CDR2 is SAAADI. CDR3 amino acids: CASRETGRETEAFF.

This sequence joins TRBV20-1 and TRBJ2-7. Germline CDR1 and CDR2: DFQATT and SNEGSKA (reference sequence). The CDR3 length is 11 residues. The CDR3 sequence is CSARQSYEQYF.

This sequence joins TRBV14 and TRBJ1-2; absent DNA, TCRdb's TRBD1 call cannot be checked. CDR1 is SGHDN and CDR2 is FVKESK in the germline V gene. The CDR3 totals 17 residues. CDR3 sequence reads: CASSQEGFAARAYGYTF.

This chain joins TRBV28 and TRBJ2-5; TCRdb designates TRBD1, a call that cannot be tested without DNA. The germline CDR1 and CDR2 sequences are MDHEN and SYDVKM. The CDR3 totals 14 residues. The CDR3 protein is CASSRPGYTETQYF.

This CDR3 is CASRLTGDYEQYF. The V call is TRBV7-2, the J call TRBJ2-7; the TCRdb call, TRBD1, lacks DNA for checking. The germline V gene encodes CDR1 SGHTA and CDR2 FQGNSA. This CDR3 comprises 13 residues.

The CDR3 region is CASSFLGTSGGKGPGQYF. The rearrangement links TRBV13 to TRBJ2-7; absent DNA, TCRdb's TRBD2 call cannot be checked. Germline lookup yields CDR1 PRHDT and CDR2 FYEKMQ (reference sequence). The CDR3 is 18 amino acids.

This chain joins TRBV7-6 and TRBJ2-3; TCRdb outputs TRBD1, but without DNA this stays unchecked. Germline V lookup: CDR1 SGHVS, CDR2 FNYEAQ. The CDR3 sequence is 15 residues long. CDR3 in amino acids: CASSMGQTSTDTQYF.

This chain uses TRBV4-1 with TRBJ1-6; TCRdb lists TRBD1, though no DNA is available to test this call. Germline V lookup: CDR1 MGHRA, CDR2 YSYEKL. The CDR3 sequence is 16 residues long. The CDR3 loop reads CASSQAGTGTFSPLQF.

V and J are TRBV7-9 and TRBJ2-5; lacking DNA, the TRBD2 call made by TCRdb goes unchecked. CDR3 size: 17 residues. Germline lookup yields CDR1 SEHNR and CDR2 FQNEAQ (reference sequence). CDR3 residues: CASSPWTSGRIQETQYF.

The chain recombines TRBV19 with TRBJ1-1. CDR1 LNHDA and CDR2 SQIVND come from the germline V gene (reference sequence). CDR3 length: 12 amino acids. The CDR3 is CASSTGVYEAFF.

This rearrangement joins TRBV3-1 to TRBJ2-2; the D gene TCRdb calls, TRBD1, cannot be checked with no DNA. The CDR3 has 17 amino acids. Germline CDR1 LGHDT, CDR2 YNNKEL (reference sequence). The CDR3 sequence is CASSQDTGGANTGELFF.

V is TRBV16 and J is TRBJ2-1; absent DNA, TCRdb's TRBD2 call cannot be checked. Germline loops: CDR1 KGHSY, CDR2 FQNENV. The CDR3 totals 15 residues. The CDR3 sequence: CASTTQGLANNEQFF.

The CDR3 here is CASSLAGAGEGNEQFF. This chain links TRBV7-9 with TRBJ2-1; TCRdb's D gene call, TRBD2, goes unchecked for lack of DNA. Looked up from germline, CDR1 is SEHNR and CDR2 is FQNEAQ (reference sequence). CDR3 length equals 16 residues.

The genes are TRBV29-1 and TRBJ2-7; the D gene TCRdb calls, TRBD1, cannot be checked with no DNA. In germline, CDR1 is SQVTM, CDR2 ANQGSEA. The CDR3 is made up of 13 amino acids. CDR3: CSVEVGSGNEQYF.

Here the CDR3 reads CASSLYLTDTQYF. This chain uses TRBV28 with TRBJ2-3. This CDR3 has 13 residues. Germline V CDR1 and CDR2: MDHEN, SYDVKM.

The gene calls are TRBV28 and TRBJ2-7. The CDR3 extends over 12 amino acids. Germline V gives CDR1 MDHEN, CDR2 SYDVKM. CDR3 loop: CASSPYSYEQYF.

The chain is built from TRBV3-1 and TRBJ2-7. Germline V gene sequence: CDR1 LGHDT, CDR2 YNNKEL (reference sequence). The CDR3 runs to 13 residues. CDR3 in amino acids: CASSQEISGEQYF.

J is TRBJ2-1 and V is TRBV9; TCRdb designates TRBD1, a call that cannot be tested without DNA. From germline, CDR1 is SGDLS and CDR2 YYNGEE. The CDR3 contains 16 residues. The CDR3 loop is CASSVAVGPSYNEQFF.

The gene calls are TRBV6-5 and TRBJ2-2; TCRdb lists TRBD2, though no DNA is available to test this call. The CDR3 is 18 residues long. Germline assignment: CDR1 MNHEY and CDR2 SVGAGI. The CDR3 loop is CASSYSGTSGLYTGELFF.

The gene calls are TRBV6-6 and TRBJ2-2; lacking DNA, the TRBD1 call made by TCRdb goes unchecked. The germline gives CDR1 MNHNY, CDR2 SVGAGI (reference sequence). CDR3 length: 15 amino acids. The CDR3 protein is CASRPGGSPTGELFF.

The rearrangement uses TRBV7-9 and TRBJ2-1; TCRdb picks TRBD2, but there is no DNA to check that call. This CDR3 comprises 12 residues. In germline, CDR1 is SEHNR, CDR2 FQNEAQ (reference sequence). The CDR3 region is CASSPSGREQFF.